This T cell receptor (beta chain) was documented in a study of spatial heterogeneity in lung cancer. As for the study in general: Raw reads showed each unique TCR and UMI combination turning up more than ten times on average.

CDR3 length: 16 residues. Trimming removed 3 bases from V and 2 bases from J; junction bases left unmatched: 7. Germline V gene data show CDR1 as ENHRY and CDR2 as SYGVKD. This clonotype was observed many times. Each molecule of TCR cDNA was tagged with one unique molecular identifier. TCRdb itself ran the 5' RACE reads through MiXCR, one entry per CDR3 protein. The top ten clones hold around 1.9% of a sample with 72,000 or so distinct CDR3 sequences, 8% to 9% of them seen once. The time point denotes: blood at routine non-recurrence follow-up after resection. Sequencing of whole RNA from tumor, nontumor lung or frozen PBMC involved no sorting.

V and J are TRBV10-3 and TRBJ1-3; TRBD1 matches 7 bases. Sequenced here: PBMCs, sampled at follow-up. The clonotype was recovered from a female donor with early-stage non-small cell lung cancer. The CDR3 loop is CAISERQGPTGNTIYF. CDR3 in DNA: TGTGCCATCAGTGAACGACAGGGACCCACTGGAAACACCATATATTTT.